The clone carrying this T cell receptor (beta chain) came up a few times. The data are from a study of T cells after yellow fever vaccination. Trimming stripped 0 bases from V and 6 bases from J, with 9 bases between. The CDR3 loop spans 13 amino acids. Germline loops: CDR1 KGHSH, CDR2 LQKENI. Each CDR3 protein gets one entry after TCRdb re-called the 5' RACE reads with MiXCR. This table has under 550,000 distinct CDR3 sequences, 21% appearing once. The sequences come from PBMCs, collected about 20 days after the first yellow fever vaccination. The receptor comes from a man aged 18 to 30 who received the YFV17D yellow fever vaccine. The chain joins TRBV18 to TRBJ2-7; D may be TRBD2 (5 bases). CDR3 nucleotide sequence: TGTGCCAGCTCACCACCGGCGGAGGTCGAGCAGTACTTC. Residues: CASSPPAEVEQYF.